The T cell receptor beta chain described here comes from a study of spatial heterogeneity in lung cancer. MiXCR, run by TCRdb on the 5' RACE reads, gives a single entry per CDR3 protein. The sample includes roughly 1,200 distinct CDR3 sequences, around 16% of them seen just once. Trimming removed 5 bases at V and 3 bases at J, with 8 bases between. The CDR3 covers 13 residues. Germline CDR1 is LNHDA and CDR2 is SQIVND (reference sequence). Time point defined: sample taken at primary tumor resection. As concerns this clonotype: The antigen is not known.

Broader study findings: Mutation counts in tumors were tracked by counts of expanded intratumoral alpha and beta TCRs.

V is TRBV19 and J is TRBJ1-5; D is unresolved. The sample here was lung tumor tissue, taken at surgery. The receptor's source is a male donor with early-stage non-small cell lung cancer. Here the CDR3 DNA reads TGTGCCAGTAGTGGACGGGACAATCAGCCCCAGCATTTT. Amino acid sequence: CASSGRDNQPQHF.